A single sample gave rise to the 17 T cell receptor beta chains below, sequenced in a study of cytomegalovirus exposure and HLA in healthy donors (dated by TCRdb to the late 2010s). The library was obtained by the immunoSEQ multiplex PCR assay. For the multiplex PCR, a mixture combining 60 forward primers for TCR Vbeta segments and 13 reverse primers for TCR Jbeta segments was used. The table comes from immuneACCESS by way of TCRdb, which keeps in-frame sequences with V and J called. Part of the clones is missing from these tables; in studies checked, under half for an unresolved V gene and the rest for unknown reasons. This sample gives about 160,000 clones in total; over 60% of them show up just once. The top ten hold over 0.95% of the sample. Source material: PBMCs. These receptors were obtained from a woman aged 50 to 65 in good health and CMV-seropositive.

This chain links TRBV7-2 with TRBJ2-5; maybe TRBD1 (7 bases). Germline V gene data show CDR1 as SGHTA and CDR2 as FQGNSA. Trimming cost V 5 bases and J 2 bases, with 15 bases left between them. This CDR3 contains 15 residues. CDR3 in amino acids: CASSRGGAGQETQYF. The CDR3 region has the DNA TGTGCCAGCAGCCGAGGGGGCGCGGGACAAGAGACCCAGTACTTC. Full variable domain (outside the CDR3, taken from reference TRBV7-2 and TRBJ2-5): GAGVSQSPSNKVTEKGKDVELRCDPISGHTALYWYRQSLGQGLEFLIYFQGNSAPDKSGLPSDRFSAERTGGSVSTLTIQRTQQEDSAVYLCASSRGGAGQETQYFGPGTRLLVL.

The gene calls are TRBV19 and TRBJ1-2, with 7 bases that match TRBD1. The CDR3 totals 13 residues. Germline assignment: CDR1 LNHDA and CDR2 SQIVND (reference sequence). The V gene end was trimmed by 10 bases and the J gene end by 6 bases; junction bases not matched to a gene: 11. Written as DNA, the CDR3 is TGTGCCACGAAAGGGGGCGCCGCAAATGGCTACACCTTC. Translating it yields CATKGGAANGYTF.

The chain is built from TRBV10-3 and TRBJ2-1; 7 bases match TRBD1. In germline, CDR1 is ENHRY, CDR2 SYGVKD. Trimming took 3 bases from V and 2 from J; bases not matched to a gene: 19. The CDR3 is made up of 20 amino acids. The CDR3 loop is CAISDTVRLGQLGTYNEQFF. The CDR3 bases are TGTGCCATCAGTGATACGGTACGACTGGGACAGCTCGGTACCTACAATGAGCAGTTCTTC.

V is TRBV7-2 and J is TRBJ1-4, with D hard to call. The CDR3 is 13 amino acids. The V end lost 5 bases, the J end lost 7 bases, and 11 bases lay between the germline ends. Germline V lookup: CDR1 SGHTA, CDR2 FQGNSA. Written as DNA, the CDR3 is TGTGCCAGCAGCCCCGGAGTGGGTGAAAAACTGTTTTTT. Protein product: CASSPGVGEKLFF.

The CDR3 DNA is TGTGCCAGCAGCCAAGAGGCTGGTCAGCCCCAGCATTTT. Translating gives CASSQEAGQPQHF. The chain has TRBV4-2 and TRBJ1-5, with D unresolved. V dropped 0 bases and J dropped 6 bases, with 6 bases sitting between them. Germline V gene sequence: CDR1 LGHNA, CDR2 YNFKEQ. The CDR3 has 13 amino acids.

The chain is built from TRBV5-5 and TRBJ1-5; perhaps TRBD1 as D (6 bases). The CDR3 runs 13 residues. V gave up 4 bases and J gave up 9 bases, with 14 bases separating them. Germline V lookup: CDR1 SGHKS, CDR2 YYEKEE (reference sequence). CDR3 sequence: CASSLQGQGPQHF. The CDR3 DNA sequence: TGTGCCAGCAGCCTACAGGGTCAGGGGCCCCAGCATTTT.

The chain recombines TRBV6-5 with TRBJ1-2, with 10 bases that match TRBD1. V shed 6 bases, J shed 5 bases, and the junction held 9 bases outside the gene matches. This CDR3 is 15 amino acids long. Germline-derived CDR1 and CDR2 are MNHEY and SVGAGI. CDR3 in amino acids: CASRSTGQGTYGYTF. The CDR3 DNA reads as TGTGCCAGCAGATCGACGGGACAGGGGACGTATGGCTACACCTTC.

The J gene is TRBJ2-3, the V gene TRBV7-2; D unclear. The CDR3 runs 15 residues. Germline values: CDR1 SGHTA, CDR2 FQGNSA. Trimming pared 3 bases from V and 1 base from J, leaving 11 bases between. CDR3 sequence reads: CASSFSWSGTDTQYF. The CDR3 DNA reads as TGTGCCAGCAGCTTTTCCTGGTCGGGCACAGATACGCAGTATTTT.

The V gene is TRBV11-2, the J gene TRBJ2-7; 10 bases line up with TRBD2. CDR3 length: 15 residues. Germline CDR1 is SGHAT and CDR2 is FQNNGV. J lost 3 bases, V lost 4 bases, and 6 bases had no gene match. The CDR3 loop is CASSWTSGILYEQYF. The CDR3 DNA sequence: TGTGCCAGCAGCTGGACTAGCGGTATTCTCTACGAGCAGTACTTC.

The J gene is TRBJ1-3, the V gene TRBV2; D call uncertain. The CDR3 is 14 amino acids. Per germline, CDR1 SNHLY and CDR2 FYNNEI. Between the trimmed V and J ends, which lost 6 bases and 0 bases, there was a span of 9 bases. Written as DNA, the CDR3 is TGTGCCAGCAGCGGACTGGGCTCTGGAAACACCATATATTTT. Translating it yields CASSGLGSGNTIYF.

The chain joins TRBV28 to TRBJ2-7; D may be TRBD1 (5 bases). CDR3 size: 13 residues. Trimming left V 9 bases short and J 3 bases short, with 15 bases between. Germline values: CDR1 MDHEN, CDR2 SYDVKM. This CDR3 is CASVPGRNYEQYF. CDR3 in DNA: TGTGCCAGTGTTCCAGGGCGGAACTACGAGCAGTACTTC.

CDR3 loop: CASRRQGGSTEAFF. In nucleotides, the CDR3 is TGTGCCAGCAGACGCCAGGGCGGGAGCACTGAAGCTTTCTTT. J is TRBJ1-1 and V is TRBV28, with D possibly matching TRBD1 (5 bases). Germline V gene data show CDR1 as MDHEN and CDR2 as SYDVKM. With 6 bases removed from V and 4 bases from J, the gap between germline ends came to 15 bases. The CDR3 is 14 residues long.

The chain combines TRBV6-1 with TRBJ2-7; D possibly corresponds to TRBD2 (5 bases). Germline CDR1 MNHNS, CDR2 SASEGT. This CDR3 is 14 amino acids long. Trimming cost V 3 bases and J 0 bases, with 9 bases left between them. The CDR3 sequence: CASSDAGYSYEQYF. The CDR3, as DNA: TGTGCCAGCAGTGACGCGGGTTACTCCTACGAGCAGTACTTC.

The rearrangement uses TRBV11-2 and TRBJ1-1, with 8 bases aligning to TRBD1. The V and J ends lost 5 bases and 0 bases, in that order; junction bases with no gene match: 5. The CDR3 is made up of 15 amino acids. The germline gives CDR1 SGHAT, CDR2 FQNNGV. The CDR3 DNA reads TGTGCCAGCAGCCCGGGGACAGGCATGAACACTGAAGCTTTCTTT. Translating gives CASSPGTGMNTEAFF.

The chain combines TRBV20-1 with TRBJ2-7; D unclear. Germline lookup yields CDR1 DFQATT and CDR2 SNEGSKA (reference sequence). The CDR3 runs to 11 residues. V gave up 0 bases and J gave up 4 bases, with 4 bases separating them. CDR3 region: CSARERYEQYF. In nucleotides, the CDR3 is TGCAGTGCTAGAGAGCGGTACGAGCAGTACTTC.

The chain employs TRBV6-5 and TRBJ2-2, with D possibly matching TRBD2 (6 bases). Germline V gene data show CDR1 as MNHEY and CDR2 as SVGAGI. Trimming shortened V by 8 bases and J by 4 bases, and 11 bases separated the two germline ends. The CDR3 runs to 13 residues. As DNA, the CDR3 is TGTGCCAGCGGGCAGGGAGGCACCGGGGAGCTGTTTTTT. Protein sequence: CASGQGGTGELFF.

The gene calls are TRBV7-2 and TRBJ2-7; TRBD2 is a possible D gene (7 bases). Germline CDR1 SGHTA, CDR2 FQGNSA. The CDR3 totals 16 residues. Trimming cost V 5 bases and J 6 bases, with 23 bases left between them. CDR3 bases: TGTGCCAGCAGCCTTATTGGGGGGGCCGAGTATTTCGAGCAGTACTTC. It translates to CASSLIGGAEYFEQYF.